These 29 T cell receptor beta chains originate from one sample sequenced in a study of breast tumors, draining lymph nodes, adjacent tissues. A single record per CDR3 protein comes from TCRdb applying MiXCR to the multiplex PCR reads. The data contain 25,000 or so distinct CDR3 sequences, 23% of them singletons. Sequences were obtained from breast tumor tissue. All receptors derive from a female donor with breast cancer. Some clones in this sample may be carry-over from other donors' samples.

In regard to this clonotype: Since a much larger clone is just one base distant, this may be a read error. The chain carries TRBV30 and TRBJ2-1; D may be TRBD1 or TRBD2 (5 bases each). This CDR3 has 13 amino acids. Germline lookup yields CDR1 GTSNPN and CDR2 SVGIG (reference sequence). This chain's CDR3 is CACRGPGGGEQSF. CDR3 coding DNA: TGTGCCTGCCGGGGACCCGGAGGAGGAGAGCAGTCCTTC.

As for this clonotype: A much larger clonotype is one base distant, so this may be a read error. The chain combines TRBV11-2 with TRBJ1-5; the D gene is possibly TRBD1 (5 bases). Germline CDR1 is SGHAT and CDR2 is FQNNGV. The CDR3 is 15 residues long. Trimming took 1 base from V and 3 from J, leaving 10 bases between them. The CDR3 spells CASSLAKGPNQPQHF. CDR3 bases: TGTGCCAGCAGCTTAGCCAAGGGGCCCAATCAGCCCCAGCATTTT.

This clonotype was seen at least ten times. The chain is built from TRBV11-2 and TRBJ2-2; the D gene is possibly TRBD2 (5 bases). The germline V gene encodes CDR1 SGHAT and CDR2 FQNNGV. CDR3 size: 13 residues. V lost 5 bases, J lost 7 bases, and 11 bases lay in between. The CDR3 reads CASSAVAGGELFF. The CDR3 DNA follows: TGTGCCAGCAGCGCAGTCGCGGGCGGGGAGCTGTTTTTT.

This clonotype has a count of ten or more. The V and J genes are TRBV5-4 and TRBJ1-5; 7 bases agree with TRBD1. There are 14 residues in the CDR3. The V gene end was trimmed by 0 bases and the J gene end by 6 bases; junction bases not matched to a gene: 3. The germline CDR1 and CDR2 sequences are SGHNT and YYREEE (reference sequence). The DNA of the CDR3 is TGTGCCAGCAGCTTGGGAGGGGGCGGTCAGCCCCAGCATTTT. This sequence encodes CASSLGGGGQPQHF.

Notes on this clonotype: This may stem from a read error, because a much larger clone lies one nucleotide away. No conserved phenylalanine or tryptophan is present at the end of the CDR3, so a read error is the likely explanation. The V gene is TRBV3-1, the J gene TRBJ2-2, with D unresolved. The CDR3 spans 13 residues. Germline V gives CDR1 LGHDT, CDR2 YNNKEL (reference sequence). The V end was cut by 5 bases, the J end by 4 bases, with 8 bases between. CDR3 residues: CASSASFTGELFS. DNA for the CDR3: TGTGCCAGCAGCGCGAGCTTCACCGGGGAGCTGTTTTCT.

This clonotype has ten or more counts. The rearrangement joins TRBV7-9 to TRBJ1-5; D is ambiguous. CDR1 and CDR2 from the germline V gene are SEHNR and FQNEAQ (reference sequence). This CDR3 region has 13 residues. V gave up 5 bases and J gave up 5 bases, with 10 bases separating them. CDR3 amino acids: CASSRGVDQPQHF. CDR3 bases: TGTGCCAGCAGCCGCGGAGTGGATCAGCCCCAGCATTTT.

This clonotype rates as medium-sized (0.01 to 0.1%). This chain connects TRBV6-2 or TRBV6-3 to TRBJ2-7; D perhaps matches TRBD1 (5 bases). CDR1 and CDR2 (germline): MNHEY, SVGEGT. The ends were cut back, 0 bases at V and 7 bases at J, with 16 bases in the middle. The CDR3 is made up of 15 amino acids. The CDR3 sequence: CASSYSRQHPREQYF. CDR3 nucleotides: TGTGCCAGCAGTTACTCACGACAGCACCCTCGGGAGCAGTACTTC.

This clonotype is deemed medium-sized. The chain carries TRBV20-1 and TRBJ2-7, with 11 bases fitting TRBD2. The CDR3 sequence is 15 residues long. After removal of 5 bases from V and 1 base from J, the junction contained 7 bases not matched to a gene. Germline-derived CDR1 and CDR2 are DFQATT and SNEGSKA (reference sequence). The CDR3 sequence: CSAPRTSGFSYEQYF. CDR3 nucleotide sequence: TGCAGTGCTCCTCGGACTAGCGGGTTTTCCTACGAGCAGTACTTC.

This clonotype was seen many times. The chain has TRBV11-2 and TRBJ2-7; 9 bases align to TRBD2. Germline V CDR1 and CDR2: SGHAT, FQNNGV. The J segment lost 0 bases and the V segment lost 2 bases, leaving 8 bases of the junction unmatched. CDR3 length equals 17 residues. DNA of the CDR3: TGTGCCAGCAGCTTAATTACAGGTAGCGGGAGCTCCTACGAGCAGTACTTC. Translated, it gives CASSLITGSGSSYEQYF.

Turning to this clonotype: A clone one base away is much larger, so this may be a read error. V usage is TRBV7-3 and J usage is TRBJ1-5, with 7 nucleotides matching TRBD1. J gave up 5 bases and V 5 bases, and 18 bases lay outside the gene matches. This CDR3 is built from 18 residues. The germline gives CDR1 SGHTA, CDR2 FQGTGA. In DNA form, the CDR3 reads TGTGCCAGCAGCCCATCTCTCCTTGGGGCAGGGGGATATCAGCCCCAGCATTTT. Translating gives CASSPSLLGAGGYQPQHF.

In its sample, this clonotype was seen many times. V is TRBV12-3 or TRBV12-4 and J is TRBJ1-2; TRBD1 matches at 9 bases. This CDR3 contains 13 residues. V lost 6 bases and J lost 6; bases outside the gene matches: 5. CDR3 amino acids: CASRGTGQDGYTF. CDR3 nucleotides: TGTGCCAGCAGAGGGACAGGGCAGGATGGCTACACCTTC.

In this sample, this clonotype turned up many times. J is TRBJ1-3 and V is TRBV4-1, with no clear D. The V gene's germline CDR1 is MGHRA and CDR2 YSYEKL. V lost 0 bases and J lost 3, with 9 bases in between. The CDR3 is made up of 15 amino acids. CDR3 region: CASSQERVRGNTIYF. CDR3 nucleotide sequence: TGCGCCAGCAGCCAAGAAAGGGTTCGTGGAAACACCATATATTTT.

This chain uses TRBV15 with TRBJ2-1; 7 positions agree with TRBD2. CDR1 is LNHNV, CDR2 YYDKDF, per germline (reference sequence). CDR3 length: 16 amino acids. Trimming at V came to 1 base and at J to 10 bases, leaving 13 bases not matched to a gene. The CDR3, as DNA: TGTGCCACCAGCAGAGGAAAGCGGGGAGGGTGGAACGAGCAGTTCTTC. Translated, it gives CATSRGKRGGWNEQFF.

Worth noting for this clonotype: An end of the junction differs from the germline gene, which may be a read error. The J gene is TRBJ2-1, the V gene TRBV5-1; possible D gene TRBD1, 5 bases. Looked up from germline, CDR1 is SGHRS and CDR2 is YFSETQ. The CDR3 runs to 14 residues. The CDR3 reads CAGSSAIQDGEQFF. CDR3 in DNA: TGCGCCGGCAGCTCGGCCATACAGGATGGTGAGCAGTTCTTC.

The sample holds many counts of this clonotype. CDR3 protein: CSARPPGGALNNEQFF. The CDR3 DNA reads TGCAGTGCTAGACCCCCCGGCGGCGCGTTGAACAATGAGCAGTTCTTC. This rearrangement joins TRBV20-1 to TRBJ2-1; D is uncertain. CDR3 size: 16 residues. Trimming took off 2 bases at V and 5 bases at J, with 19 bases between the two ends. The V gene's germline CDR1 is DFQATT and CDR2 SNEGSKA (reference sequence).

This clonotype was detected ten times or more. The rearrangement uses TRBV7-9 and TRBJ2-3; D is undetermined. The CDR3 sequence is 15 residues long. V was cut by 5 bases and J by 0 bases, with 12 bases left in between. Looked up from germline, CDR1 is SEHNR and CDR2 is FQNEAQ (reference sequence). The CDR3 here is CASSLIGTSTDTQYF. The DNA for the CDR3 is TGTGCCAGCAGCCTCATCGGAACTAGCACAGATACGCAGTATTTT.

The CDR3 spells CASSHRPTGGTIYF. CDR3 bases: TGTGCCAGCAGTCACCGCCCAACTGGAGGCACCATATATTTT. V is TRBV3-1 and J is TRBJ1-3, with D uncertain. CDR3 length: 14 amino acids. Trimming pared 6 bases from V and 9 bases from J, leaving 18 bases between. Germline CDR1 LGHDT, CDR2 YNNKEL (reference sequence).

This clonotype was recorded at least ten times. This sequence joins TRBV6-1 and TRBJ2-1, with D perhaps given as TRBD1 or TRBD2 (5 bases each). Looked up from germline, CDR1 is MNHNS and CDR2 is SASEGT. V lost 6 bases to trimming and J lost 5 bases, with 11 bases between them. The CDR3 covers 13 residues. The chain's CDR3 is CASSPGANNEQFF. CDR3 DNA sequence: TGTGCCAGCAGCCCCGGGGCAAACAATGAGCAGTTCTTC.

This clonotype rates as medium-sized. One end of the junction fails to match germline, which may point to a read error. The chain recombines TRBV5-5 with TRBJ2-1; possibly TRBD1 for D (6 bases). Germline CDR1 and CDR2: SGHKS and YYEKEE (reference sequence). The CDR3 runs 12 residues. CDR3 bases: TGTGCCAGCAGTTTGGGGGCAGGCCAGCAGTTCTTC. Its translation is CASSLGAGQQFF.

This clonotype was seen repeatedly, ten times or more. The CDR3 sequence: CASSLSTHANTGELFF. CDR3 coding DNA: TGCGCCAGCAGCTTGTCAACCCACGCGAACACCGGGGAGCTGTTTTTT. The chain is built from TRBV5-1 and TRBJ2-2; D gene uncertain. Trimming stripped 1 base from V and 0 bases from J, with 10 bases between. CDR1 and CDR2 from the germline V gene are SGHRS and YFSETQ. CDR3 length equals 16 residues.

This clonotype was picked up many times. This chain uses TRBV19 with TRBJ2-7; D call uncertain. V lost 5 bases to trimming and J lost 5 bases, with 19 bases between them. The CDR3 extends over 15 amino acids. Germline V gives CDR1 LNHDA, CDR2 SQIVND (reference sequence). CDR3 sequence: CASSPPGTLGDEQYF. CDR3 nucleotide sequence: TGTGCCAGTAGTCCCCCGGGCACCCTTGGGGACGAGCAGTACTTC.

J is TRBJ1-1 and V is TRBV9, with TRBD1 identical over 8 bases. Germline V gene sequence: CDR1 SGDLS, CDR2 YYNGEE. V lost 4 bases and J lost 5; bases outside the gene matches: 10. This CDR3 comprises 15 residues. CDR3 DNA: TGTGCCAGCAGCCCCCGGACAGGGTGGTTGACTGAAGCTTTCTTT. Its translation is CASSPRTGWLTEAFF.

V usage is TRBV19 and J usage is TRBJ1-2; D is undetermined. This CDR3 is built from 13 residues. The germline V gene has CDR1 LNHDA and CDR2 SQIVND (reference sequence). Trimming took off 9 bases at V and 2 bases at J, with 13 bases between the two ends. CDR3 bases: TGTGCCAGCAATAGCGGGCTAAACTATGGCTACACCTTC. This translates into CASNSGLNYGYTF.

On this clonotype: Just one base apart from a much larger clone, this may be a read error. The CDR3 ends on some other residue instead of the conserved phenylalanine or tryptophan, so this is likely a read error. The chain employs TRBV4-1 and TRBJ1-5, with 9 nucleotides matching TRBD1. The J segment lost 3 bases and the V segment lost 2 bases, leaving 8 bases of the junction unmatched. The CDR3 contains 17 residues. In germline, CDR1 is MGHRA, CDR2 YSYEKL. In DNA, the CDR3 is TGCGCCAGCAGCCAATTATACAGGGGGCCGGCCAATCAGCCCCAGCATGTT. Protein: CASSQLYRGPANQPQHV.

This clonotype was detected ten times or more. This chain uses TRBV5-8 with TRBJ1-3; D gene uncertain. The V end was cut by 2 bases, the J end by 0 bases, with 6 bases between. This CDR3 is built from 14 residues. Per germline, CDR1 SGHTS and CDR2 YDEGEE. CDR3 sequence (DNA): TGTGCCAGCAGCTTTGGGGTCTCTGGAAACACCATATATTTT. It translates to CASSFGVSGNTIYF.

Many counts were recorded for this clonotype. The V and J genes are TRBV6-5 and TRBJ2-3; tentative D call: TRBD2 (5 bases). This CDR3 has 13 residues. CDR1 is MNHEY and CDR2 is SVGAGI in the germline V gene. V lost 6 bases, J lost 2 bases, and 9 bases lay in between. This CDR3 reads CASRPTITDTQYF. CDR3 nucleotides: TGTGCCAGCAGACCGACTATCACAGATACGCAGTATTTT.

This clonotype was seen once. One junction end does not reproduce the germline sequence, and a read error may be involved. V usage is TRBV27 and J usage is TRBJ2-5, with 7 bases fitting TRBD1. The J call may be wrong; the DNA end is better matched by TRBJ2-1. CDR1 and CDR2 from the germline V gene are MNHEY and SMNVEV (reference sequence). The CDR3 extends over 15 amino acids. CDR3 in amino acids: CAGSLSGSGGNEQFF. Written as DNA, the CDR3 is TGTGCCGGCAGTTTATCGGGGTCAGGGGGTAATGAGCAGTTCTTC.

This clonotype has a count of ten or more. This CDR3 reads CASSLTVPADTQYF. The DNA for the CDR3 is TGTGCCAGCAGCTTGACGGTTCCAGCAGATACGCAGTATTTT. The rearrangement joins TRBV7-4 to TRBJ2-3; unclear D gene. V lost 3 bases and J 4 bases, leaving 11 bases between the germline ends. The CDR3 covers 14 residues. CDR1 is SGHVT and CDR2 is SQSDAQ in the germline V gene.

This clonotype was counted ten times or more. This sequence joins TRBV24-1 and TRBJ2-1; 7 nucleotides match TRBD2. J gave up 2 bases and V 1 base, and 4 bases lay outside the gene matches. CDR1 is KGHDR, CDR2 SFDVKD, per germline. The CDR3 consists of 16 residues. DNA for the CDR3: TGTGCCACCAGTGATTTTACGGGAGGCCCCTACAATGAGCAGTTCTTC. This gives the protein CATSDFTGGPYNEQFF.